A selection of T cell receptor beta chains follows, all from one sample in a study of human T cells and chemical hapten exposure. In TCRdb, the RACE reads were re-called with MiXCR into one record per CDR3 protein. The sample holds around 100,000 distinct CDR3 sequences, roughly a tenth seen once. The input for sequencing was whole blood, taken in connection with sensitization to the hapten diphenylcyclopropenone (DPC). The receptor set was obtained from a woman aged 55-69 years with alopecia areata. Some clones in this sample may be carry-over from other donors' samples. CDR3s include the opening cysteine and the closing phenylalanine or tryptophan.

length | V | CDR3
13 | TRBV6-2/TRBV6-3 | CASSPTTVETQYF
15 | TRBV9 | CASSVASGGLDTQYF
13 | TRBV10-1 | CASSGQLNSPLHF
14 | TRBV20-1 | CSARPGSNTGELFF
13 | TRBV20-1 | CSARYGSGNTIYF
13 | TRBV29-1 | CSVGQGGDQPQHF
13 | TRBV29-1 | CSVLGTHNEKLFF
13 | TRBV11-2 | CASSLDAGTEAFF
15 | TRBV5-4 | CASGASGGFTDTQYF
13 | TRBV6-1 | CASSDMLNTEAFF
16 | TRBV6-1 | CASSESPSGGFNEQFF
15 | TRBV4-2 | CASSPGQGRPGELFF
14 | TRBV3-1 | CASSGGARGDEQFF
15 | TRBV18 | CASSLGQGGAYEQYF
12 | TRBV24-1 | CATRGQGGEQFF
14 | TRBV12-3/TRBV12-4 | CASSPRDGHSPLHF
14 | TRBV7-9 | CASSLGSFTDTQYF
15 | TRBV7-9 | CASRYRDSQFYEQYF
15 | TRBV5-5 | CASSPSTSIYNEQFF
15 | TRBV5-1 | CASSYNGGTLFEAFF
12 | TRBV29-1 | CSVTGGAEKLFF
15 | TRBV12-3/TRBV12-4 | CASRTSRVLPYEQYF
14 | TRBV11-2 | CASKPDSYTDTQYF
13 | TRBV12-3/TRBV12-4 | CASSLIGGGGYTF
14 | TRBV4-2 | CASRTGTGNTEAFF
22 | TRBV6-1 | CASSPIRVSLITPYSNTGELFF
14 | TRBV7-9 | CASSLVGEFSPLHF
11 | TRBV20-1 | CSATSSYEQYF
15 | TRBV2 | CASSDAVIGNQPQHF
14 | TRBV20-1 | CSARDPWQQETQYF
15 | TRBV6-6 | CASSSTDGRINGYTF
13 | TRBV10-3 | CAISESRQYEQYF
12 | TRBV29-1 | CSAQGADTEAFF
13 | TRBV3-1 | CASSPLSGNEQFF
18 | TRBV30 | CAWSPAGSSFTTNEKLFF
14 | TRBV18 | CASSSGTNTGELFF
12 | TRBV29-1 | CSVEDPSNTIYF
14 | TRBV29-1 | CSVGTGLLQETQYF
15 | TRBV12-3/TRBV12-4 | CASSLGDTASGELFF